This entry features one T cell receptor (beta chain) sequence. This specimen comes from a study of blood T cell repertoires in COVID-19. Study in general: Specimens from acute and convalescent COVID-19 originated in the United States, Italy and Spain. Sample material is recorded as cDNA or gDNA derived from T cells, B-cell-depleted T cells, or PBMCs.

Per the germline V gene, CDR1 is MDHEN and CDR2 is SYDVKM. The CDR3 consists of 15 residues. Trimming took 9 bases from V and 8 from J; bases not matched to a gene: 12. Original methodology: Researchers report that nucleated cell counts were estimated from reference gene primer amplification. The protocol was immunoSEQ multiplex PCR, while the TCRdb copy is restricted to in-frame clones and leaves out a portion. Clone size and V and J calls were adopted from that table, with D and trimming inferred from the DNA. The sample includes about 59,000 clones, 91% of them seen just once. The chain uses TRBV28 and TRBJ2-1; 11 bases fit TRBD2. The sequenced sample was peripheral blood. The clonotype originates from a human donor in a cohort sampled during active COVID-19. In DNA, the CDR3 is TGTGCCAGTAACGCGGTAGCGGGAGGGCCTTATGAGCAGTTCTTC. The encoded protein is CASNAVAGGPYEQFF. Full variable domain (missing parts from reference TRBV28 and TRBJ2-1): DVKVTQSSRYLVKRTGEKVFLECVQDMDHENMFWYRQDPGLGLRLIYFSYDVKMKEKGDIPEGYSVSREKKERFSLILESASTNQTSMYLCASNAVAGGPYEQFFGPGTRLTVL.